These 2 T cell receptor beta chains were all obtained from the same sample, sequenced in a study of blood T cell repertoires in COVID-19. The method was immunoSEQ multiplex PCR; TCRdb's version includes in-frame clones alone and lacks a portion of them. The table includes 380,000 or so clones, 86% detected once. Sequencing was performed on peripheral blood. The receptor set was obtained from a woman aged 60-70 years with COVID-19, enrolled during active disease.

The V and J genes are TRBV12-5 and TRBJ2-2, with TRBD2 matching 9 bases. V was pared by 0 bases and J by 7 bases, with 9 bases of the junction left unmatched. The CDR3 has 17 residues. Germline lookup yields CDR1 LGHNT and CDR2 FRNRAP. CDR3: CASGLVIAGGPLGELFF. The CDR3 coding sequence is TGTGCTAGTGGTTTGGTAATCGCGGGGGGGCCGCTCGGGGAGCTGTTTTTT.

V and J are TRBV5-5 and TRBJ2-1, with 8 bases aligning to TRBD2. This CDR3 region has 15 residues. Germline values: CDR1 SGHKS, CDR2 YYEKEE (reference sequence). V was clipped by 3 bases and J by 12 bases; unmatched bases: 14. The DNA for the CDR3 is TGTGCCAGCAGCTCGGGGGGGTCAACCCTTCGGCGGCAGTTCTTC. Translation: CASSSGGSTLRRQFF.